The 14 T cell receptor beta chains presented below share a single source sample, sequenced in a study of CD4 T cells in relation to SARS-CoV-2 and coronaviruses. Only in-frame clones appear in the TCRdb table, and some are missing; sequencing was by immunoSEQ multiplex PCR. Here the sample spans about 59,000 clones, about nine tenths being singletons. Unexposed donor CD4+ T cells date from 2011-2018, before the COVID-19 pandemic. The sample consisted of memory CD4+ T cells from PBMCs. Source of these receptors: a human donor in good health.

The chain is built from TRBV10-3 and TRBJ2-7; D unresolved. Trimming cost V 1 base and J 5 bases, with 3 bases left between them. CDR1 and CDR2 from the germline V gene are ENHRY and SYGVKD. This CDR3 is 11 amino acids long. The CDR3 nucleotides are TGTGCCATCAGTGAGTACGACGAGCAGTACTTC. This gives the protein CAISEYDEQYF.

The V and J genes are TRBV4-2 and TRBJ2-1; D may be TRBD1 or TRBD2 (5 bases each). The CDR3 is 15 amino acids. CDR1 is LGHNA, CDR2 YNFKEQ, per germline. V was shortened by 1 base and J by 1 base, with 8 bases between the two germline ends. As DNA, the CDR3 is TGTGCCAGCAGCCAAGGGGACGGTTCCTACAATGAGCAGTTCTTC. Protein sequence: CASSQGDGSYNEQFF.

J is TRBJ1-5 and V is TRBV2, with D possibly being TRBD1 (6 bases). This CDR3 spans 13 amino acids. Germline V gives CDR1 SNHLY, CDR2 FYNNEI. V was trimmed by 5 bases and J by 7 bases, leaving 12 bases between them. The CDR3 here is CASSLQGYQPQHF. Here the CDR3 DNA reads TGTGCCAGCAGTCTGCAGGGGTACCAGCCCCAGCATTTT.

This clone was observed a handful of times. The CDR3 loop reads CASTRSRVLNTEAFF. Written as DNA, the CDR3 is TGTGCCAGCACCCGTTCGAGGGTACTGAACACTGAAGCTTTCTTT. V is TRBV28 and J is TRBJ1-1, with no clear D. V was cut by 7 bases and J by 0 bases, with 15 bases left in between. The CDR3 is 15 residues long. From germline, CDR1 is MDHEN and CDR2 SYDVKM.

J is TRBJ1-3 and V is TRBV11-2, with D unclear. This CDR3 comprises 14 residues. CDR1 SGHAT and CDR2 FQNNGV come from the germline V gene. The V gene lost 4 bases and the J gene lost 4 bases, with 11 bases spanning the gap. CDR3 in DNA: TGTGCCAGCAGCTCCAGAGGGTTCGGAAACACCATATATTTT. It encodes CASSSRGFGNTIYF.

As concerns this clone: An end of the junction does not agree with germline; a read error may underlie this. CDR3 in DNA: TGTGCCAGCAGGCCGGGACTAGCGGGCACCGATACGCAGTATTTT. Translation gives CASRPGLAGTDTQYF. V gene TRBV27 combines with J gene TRBJ2-3; 12 bases agree with TRBD2. The CDR3 is 15 residues long. Germline V gene sequence: CDR1 MNHEY, CDR2 SMNVEV (reference sequence).

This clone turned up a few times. The CDR3, as DNA: TGTGCCAGCAGCTTCGACCTGGGATACGAGCAGTACTTC. It is translated as CASSFDLGYEQYF. This chain links TRBV5-6 with TRBJ2-7; D is unclear. This CDR3 comprises 13 residues. V was clipped by 2 bases and J by 4 bases, with 10 bases between them. CDR1 and CDR2 from the germline V gene are SGHDT and YYEEEE.

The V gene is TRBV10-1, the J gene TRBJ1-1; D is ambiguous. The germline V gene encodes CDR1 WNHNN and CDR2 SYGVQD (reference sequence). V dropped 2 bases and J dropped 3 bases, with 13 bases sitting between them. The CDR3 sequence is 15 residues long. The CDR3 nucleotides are TGCGCCAGCAGTGAGGGTCCCGGCGGAGACACTGAAGCTTTCTTT. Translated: CASSEGPGGDTEAFF.

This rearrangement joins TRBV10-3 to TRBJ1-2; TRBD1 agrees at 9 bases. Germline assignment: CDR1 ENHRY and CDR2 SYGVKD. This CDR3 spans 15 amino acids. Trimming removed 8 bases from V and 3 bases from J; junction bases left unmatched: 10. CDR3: CAIQTPTGGDYGYTF. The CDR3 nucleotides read TGTGCCATCCAAACCCCTACAGGGGGCGACTATGGCTACACCTTC.

This CDR3 reads CASSPQGAKTQYF. Here the CDR3 DNA reads TGTGCCAGCAGCCCTCAGGGAGCGAAGACCCAGTACTTC. The chain carries TRBV9 and TRBJ2-5; either TRBD1 or TRBD2 may fit D (5 bases each). Germline V CDR1 and CDR2: SGDLS, YYNGEE. This CDR3 is 13 amino acids long. V was clipped by 4 bases and J by 6 bases, with 13 bases between them.

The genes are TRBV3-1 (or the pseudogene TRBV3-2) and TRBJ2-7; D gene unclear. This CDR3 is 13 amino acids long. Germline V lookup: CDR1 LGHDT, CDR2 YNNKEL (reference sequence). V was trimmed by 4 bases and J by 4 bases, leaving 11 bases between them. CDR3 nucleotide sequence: TGTGCCAGCAGCCCCAACGTCCCATACGAGCAGTACTTC. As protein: CASSPNVPYEQYF.

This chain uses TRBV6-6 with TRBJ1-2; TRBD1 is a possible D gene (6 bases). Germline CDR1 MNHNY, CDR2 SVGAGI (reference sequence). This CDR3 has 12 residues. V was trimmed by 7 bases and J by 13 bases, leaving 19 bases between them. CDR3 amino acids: CASTEGGGRTTF. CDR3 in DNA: TGTGCCAGCACCGAGGGGGGGGGACGAACCACCTTC.

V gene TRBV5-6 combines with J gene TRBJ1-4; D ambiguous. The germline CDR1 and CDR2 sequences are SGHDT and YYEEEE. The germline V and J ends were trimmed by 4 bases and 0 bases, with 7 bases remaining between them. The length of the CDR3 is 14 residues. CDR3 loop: CASSEITTNEKLFF. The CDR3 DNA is TGTGCCAGCAGCGAAATAACAACTAATGAAAAACTGTTTTTT. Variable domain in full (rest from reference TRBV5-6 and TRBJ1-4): DAGVTQSPTHLIKTRGQQVTLRCSPKSGHDTVSWYQQALGQGPQFIFQYYEEEERQRGNFPDRFSGHQFPNYSSELNVNALLLGDSALYLCASSEITTNEKLFFGSGTQLSVL.

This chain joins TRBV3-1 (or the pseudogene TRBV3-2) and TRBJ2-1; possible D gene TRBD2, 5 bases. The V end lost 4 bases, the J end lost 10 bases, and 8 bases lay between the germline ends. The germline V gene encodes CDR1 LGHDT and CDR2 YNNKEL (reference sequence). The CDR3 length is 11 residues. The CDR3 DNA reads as TGTGCCAGCAGCCTTAGGGAGGAGCAGTTCTTC. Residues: CASSLREEQFF.